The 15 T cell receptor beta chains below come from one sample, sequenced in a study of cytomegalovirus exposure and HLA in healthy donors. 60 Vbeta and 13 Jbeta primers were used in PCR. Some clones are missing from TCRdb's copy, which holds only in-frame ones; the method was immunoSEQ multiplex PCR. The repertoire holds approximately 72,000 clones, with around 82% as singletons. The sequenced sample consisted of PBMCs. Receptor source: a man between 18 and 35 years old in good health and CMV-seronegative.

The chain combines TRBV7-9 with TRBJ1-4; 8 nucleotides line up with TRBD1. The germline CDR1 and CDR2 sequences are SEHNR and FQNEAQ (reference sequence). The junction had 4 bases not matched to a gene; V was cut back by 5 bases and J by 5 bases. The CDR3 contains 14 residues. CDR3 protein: CASSRDRTNEKLFF. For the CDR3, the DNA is TGTGCCAGCAGCCGGGACAGGACCAATGAAAAACTGTTTTTT.

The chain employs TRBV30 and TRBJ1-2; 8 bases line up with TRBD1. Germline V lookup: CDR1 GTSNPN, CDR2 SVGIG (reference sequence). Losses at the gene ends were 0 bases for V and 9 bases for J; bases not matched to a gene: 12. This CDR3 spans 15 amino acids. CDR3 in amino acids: CAWSVDLRGRSSYTF. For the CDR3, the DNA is TGTGCCTGGAGTGTCGACCTCAGGGGGCGGTCTAGCTACACCTTC.

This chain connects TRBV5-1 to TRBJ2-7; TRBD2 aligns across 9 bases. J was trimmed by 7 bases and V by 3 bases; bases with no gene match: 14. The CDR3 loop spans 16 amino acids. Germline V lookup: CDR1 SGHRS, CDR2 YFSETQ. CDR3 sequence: CASSSSGIAGVGEQYF. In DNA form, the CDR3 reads TGCGCCAGCAGCTCCTCGGGTATAGCGGGAGTAGGGGAGCAGTACTTC. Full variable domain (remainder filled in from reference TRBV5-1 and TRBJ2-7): KAGVTQTPRYLIKTRGQQVTLSCSPISGHRSVSWYQQTPGQGLQFLFEYFSETQRNKGNFPGRFSGRQFSNSRSEMNVSTLELGDSALYLCASSSSGIAGVGEQYFGPGTRLTVT.

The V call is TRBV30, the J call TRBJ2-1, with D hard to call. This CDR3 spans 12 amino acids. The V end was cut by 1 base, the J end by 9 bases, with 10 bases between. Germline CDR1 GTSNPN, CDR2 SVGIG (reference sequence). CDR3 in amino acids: CAWSDSDSEQFF. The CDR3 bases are TGTGCCTGGAGTGATTCTGATAGTGAGCAGTTCTTC.

CDR3 DNA sequence: TGTGCCATCAGTGACTCTGGAGGCAATCAGCCCCAGCATTTT. Its protein is CAISDSGGNQPQHF. The chain carries TRBV10-3 and TRBJ1-5; D ambiguous. V shed 3 bases and J shed 2 bases, with 8 bases lying between them. Germline-derived CDR1 and CDR2 are ENHRY and SYGVKD. The CDR3 has 14 residues.

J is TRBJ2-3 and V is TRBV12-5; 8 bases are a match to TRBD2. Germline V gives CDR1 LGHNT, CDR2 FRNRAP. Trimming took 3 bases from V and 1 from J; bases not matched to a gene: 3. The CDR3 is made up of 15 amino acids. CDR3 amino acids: CASGFEAGGTDTQYF. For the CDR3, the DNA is TGTGCTAGTGGTTTCGAAGCGGGGGGCACAGATACGCAGTATTTT.

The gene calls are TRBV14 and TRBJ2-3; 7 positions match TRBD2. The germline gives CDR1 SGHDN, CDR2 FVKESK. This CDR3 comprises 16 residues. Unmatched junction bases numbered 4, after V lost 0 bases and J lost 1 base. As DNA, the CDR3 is TGTGCCAGCAGCCAAGACGGGGGGTTCGGCACAGATACGCAGTATTTT. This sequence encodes CASSQDGGFGTDTQYF.

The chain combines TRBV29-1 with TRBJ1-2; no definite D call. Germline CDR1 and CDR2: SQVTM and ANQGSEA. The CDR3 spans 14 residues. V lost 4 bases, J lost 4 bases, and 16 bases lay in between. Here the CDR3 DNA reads TGCAGCGTTGTGGTCAGCGAGGGAAGCTATGGCTACACCTTC. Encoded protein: CSVVVSEGSYGYTF.

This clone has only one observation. The CDR3 here is CASSQDRSEAFF. CDR3 DNA sequence: TGTGCCAGCAGCCAGGACAGGTCAGAAGCTTTCTTT. The V and J genes are TRBV28 and TRBJ1-1; 7 bases are a match to TRBD1. This CDR3 region has 12 residues. Germline V CDR1 and CDR2: MDHEN, SYDVKM. Trimming removed 6 bases from V and 8 bases from J; junction bases left unmatched: 6.

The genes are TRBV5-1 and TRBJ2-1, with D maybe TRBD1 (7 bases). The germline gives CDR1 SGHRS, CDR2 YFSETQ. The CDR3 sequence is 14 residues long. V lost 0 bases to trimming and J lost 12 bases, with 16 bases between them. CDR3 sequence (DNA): TGCGCCAGCAGCTTGGTTGGGCAGGGGGGTATGCAGTTCTTC. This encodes CASSLVGQGGMQFF.

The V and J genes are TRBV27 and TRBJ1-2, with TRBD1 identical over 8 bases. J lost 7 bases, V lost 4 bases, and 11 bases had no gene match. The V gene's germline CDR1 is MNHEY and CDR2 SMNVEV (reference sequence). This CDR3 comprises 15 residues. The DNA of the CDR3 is TGTGCCAGCAGTTCACACAGGGGGGTGATCGGTGGCTACACCTTC. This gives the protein CASSSHRGVIGGYTF.

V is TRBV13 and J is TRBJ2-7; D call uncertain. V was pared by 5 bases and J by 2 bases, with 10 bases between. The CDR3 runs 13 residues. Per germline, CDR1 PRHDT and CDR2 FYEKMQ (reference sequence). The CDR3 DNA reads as TGTGCCAGCAGCCTTTTCGGAGCCTACGAGCAGTACTTC. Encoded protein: CASSLFGAYEQYF. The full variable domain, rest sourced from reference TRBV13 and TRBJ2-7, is AAGVIQSPRHLIKEKRETATLKCYPIPRHDTVYWYQQGPGQDPQFLISFYEKMQSDKGSIPDRFSAQQFSDYHSELNMSSLELGDSALYFCASSLFGAYEQYFGPGTRLTVT.

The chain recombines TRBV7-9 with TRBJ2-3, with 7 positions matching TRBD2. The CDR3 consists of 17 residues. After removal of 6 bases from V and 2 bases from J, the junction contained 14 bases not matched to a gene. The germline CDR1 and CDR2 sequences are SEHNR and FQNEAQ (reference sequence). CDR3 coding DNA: TGTGCCAGCAGTTCCTCCTTATTAGCGGGCCTCACAGATACGCAGTATTTT. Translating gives CASSSSLLAGLTDTQYF.

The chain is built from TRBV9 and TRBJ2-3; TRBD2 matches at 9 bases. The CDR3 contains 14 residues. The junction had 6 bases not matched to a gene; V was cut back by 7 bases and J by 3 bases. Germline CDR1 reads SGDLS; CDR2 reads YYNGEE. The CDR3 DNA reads TGTGCCAGCGATAGCGGGAGTAGTACAGATACGCAGTATTTT. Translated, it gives CASDSGSSTDTQYF.

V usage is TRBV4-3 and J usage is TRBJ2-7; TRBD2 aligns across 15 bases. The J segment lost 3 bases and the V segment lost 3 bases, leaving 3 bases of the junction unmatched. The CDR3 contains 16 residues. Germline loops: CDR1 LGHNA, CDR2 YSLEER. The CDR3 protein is CASSQGLAGGHYEQYF. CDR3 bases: TGCGCCAGCAGCCAGGGACTAGCGGGGGGCCACTACGAGCAGTACTTC.